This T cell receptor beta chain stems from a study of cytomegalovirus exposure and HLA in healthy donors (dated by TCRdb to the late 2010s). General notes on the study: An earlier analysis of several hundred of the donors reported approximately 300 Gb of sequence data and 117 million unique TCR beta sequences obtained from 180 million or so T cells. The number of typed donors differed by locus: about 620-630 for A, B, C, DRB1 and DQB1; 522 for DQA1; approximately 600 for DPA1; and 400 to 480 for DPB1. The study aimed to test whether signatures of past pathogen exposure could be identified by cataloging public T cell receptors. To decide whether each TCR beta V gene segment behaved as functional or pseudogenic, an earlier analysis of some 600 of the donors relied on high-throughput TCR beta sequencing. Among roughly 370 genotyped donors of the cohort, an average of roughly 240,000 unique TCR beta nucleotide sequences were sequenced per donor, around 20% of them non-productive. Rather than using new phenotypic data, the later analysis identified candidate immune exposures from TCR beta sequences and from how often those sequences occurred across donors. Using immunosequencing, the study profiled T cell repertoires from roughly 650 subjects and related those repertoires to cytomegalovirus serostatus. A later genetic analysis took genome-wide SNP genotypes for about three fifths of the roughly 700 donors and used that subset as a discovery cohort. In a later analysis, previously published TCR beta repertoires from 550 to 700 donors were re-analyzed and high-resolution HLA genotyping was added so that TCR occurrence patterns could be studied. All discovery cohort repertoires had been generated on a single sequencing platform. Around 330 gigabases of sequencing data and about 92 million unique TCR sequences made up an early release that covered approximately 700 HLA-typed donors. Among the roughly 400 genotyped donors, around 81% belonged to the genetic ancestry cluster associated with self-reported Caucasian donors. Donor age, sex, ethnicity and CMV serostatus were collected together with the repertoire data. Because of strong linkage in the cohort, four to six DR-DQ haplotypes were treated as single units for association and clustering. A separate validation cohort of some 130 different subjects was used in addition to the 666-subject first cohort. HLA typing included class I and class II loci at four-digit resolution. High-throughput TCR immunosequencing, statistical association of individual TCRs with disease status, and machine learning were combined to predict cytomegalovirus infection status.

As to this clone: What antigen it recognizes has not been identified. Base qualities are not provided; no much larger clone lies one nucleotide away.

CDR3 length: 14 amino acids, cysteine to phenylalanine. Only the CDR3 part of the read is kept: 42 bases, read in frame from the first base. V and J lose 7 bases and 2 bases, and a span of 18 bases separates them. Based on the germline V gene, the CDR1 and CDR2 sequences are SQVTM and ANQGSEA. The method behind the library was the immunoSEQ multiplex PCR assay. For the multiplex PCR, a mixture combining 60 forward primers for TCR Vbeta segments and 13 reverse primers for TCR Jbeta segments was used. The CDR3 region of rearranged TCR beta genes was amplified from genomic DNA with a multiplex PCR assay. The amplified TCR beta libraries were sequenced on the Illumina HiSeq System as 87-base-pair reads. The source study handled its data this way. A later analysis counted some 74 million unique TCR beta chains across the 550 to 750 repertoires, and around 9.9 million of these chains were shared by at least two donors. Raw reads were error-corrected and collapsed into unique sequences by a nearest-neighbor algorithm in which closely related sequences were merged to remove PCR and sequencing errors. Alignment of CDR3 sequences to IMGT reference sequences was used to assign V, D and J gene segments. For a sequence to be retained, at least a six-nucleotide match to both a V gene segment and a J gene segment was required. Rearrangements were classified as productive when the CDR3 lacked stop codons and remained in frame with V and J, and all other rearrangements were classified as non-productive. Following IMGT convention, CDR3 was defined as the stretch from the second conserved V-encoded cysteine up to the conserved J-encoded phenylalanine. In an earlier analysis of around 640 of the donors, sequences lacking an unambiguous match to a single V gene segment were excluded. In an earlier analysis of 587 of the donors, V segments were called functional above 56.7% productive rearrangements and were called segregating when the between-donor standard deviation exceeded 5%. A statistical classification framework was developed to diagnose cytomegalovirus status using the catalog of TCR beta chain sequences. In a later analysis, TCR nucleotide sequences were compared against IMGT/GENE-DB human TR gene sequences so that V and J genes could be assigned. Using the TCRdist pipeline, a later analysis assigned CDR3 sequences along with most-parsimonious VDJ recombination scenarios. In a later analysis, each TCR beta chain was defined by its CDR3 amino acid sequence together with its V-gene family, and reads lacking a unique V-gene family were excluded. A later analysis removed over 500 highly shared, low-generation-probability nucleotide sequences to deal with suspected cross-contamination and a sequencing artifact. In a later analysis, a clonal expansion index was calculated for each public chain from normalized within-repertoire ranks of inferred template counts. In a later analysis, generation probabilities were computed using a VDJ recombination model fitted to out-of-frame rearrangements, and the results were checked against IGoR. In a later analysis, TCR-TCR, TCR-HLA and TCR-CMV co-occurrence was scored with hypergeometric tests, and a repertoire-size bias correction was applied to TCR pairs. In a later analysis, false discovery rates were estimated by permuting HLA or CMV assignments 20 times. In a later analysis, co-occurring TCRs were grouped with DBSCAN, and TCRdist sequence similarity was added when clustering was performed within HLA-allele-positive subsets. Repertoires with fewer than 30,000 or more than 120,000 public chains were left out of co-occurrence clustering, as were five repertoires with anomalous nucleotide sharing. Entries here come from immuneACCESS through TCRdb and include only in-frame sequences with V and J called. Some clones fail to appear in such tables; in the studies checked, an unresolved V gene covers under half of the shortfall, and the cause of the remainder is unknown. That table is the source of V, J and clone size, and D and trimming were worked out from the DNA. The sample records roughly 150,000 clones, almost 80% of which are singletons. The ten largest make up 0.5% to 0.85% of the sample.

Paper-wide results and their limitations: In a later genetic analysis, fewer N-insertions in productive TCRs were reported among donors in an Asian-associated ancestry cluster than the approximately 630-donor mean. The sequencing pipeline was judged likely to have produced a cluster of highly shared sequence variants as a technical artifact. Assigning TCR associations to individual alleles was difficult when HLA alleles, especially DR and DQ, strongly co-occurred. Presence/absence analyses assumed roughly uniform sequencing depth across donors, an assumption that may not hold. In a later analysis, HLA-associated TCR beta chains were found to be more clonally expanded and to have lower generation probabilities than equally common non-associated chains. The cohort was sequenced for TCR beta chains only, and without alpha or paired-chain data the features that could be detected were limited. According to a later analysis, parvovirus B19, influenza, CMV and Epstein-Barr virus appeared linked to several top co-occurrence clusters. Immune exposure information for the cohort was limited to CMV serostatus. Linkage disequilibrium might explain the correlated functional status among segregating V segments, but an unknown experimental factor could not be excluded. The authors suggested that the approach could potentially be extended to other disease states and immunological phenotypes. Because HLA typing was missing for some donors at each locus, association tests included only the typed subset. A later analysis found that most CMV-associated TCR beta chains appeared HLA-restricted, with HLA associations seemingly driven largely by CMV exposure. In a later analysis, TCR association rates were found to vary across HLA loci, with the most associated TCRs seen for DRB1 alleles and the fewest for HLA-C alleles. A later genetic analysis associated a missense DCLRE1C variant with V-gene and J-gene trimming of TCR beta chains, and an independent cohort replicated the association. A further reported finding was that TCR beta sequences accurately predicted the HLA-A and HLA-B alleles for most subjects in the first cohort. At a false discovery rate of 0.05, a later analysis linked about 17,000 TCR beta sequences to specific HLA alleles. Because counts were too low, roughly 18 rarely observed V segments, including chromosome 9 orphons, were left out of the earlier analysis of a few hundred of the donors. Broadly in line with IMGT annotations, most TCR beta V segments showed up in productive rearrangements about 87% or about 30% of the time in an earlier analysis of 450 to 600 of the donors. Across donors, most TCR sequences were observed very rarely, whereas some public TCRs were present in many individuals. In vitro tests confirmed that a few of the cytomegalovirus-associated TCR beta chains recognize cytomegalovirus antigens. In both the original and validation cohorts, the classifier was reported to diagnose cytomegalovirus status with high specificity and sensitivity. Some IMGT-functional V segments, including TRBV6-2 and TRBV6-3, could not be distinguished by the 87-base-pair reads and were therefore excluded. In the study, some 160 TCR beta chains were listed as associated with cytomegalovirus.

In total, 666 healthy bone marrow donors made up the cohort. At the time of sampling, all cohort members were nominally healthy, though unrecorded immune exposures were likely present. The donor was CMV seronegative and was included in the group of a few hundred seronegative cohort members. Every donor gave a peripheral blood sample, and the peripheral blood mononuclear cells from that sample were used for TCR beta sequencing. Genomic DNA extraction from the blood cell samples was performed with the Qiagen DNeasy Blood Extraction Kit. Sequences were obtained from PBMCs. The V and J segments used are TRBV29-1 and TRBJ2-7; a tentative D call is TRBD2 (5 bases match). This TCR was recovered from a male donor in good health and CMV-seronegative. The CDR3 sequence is CSAQGPGGPYEQYF. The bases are TGCAGCGCCCAAGGGCCAGGAGGTCCCTACGAGCAGTACTTC.